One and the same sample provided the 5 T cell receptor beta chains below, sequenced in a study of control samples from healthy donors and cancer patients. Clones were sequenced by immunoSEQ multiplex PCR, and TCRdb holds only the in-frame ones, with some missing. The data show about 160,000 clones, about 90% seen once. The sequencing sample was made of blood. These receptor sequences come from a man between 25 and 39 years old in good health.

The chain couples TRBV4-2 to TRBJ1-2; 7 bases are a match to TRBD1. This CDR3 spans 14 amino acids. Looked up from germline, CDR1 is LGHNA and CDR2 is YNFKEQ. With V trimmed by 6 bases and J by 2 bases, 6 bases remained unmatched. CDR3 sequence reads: CASREQGRNYGYTF. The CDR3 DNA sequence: TGTGCCAGCAGGGAACAGGGGAGAAACTATGGCTACACCTTC.

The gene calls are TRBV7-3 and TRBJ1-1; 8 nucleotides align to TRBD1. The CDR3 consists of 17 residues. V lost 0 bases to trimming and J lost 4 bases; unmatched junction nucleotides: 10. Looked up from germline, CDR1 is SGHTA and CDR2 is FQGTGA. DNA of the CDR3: TGTGCCAGCAGCTTAACGGCGGGCAGGGGGCGGGTCACTGAAGCTTTCTTT. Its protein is CASSLTAGRGRVTEAFF.

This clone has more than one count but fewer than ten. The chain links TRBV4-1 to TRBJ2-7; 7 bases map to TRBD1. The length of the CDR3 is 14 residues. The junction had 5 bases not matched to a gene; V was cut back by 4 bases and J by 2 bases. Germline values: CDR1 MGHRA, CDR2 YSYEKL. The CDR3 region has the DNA TGCGCCAGCAGCCTTAGGGACAGAGCCTACGAGCAGTACTTC. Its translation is CASSLRDRAYEQYF.

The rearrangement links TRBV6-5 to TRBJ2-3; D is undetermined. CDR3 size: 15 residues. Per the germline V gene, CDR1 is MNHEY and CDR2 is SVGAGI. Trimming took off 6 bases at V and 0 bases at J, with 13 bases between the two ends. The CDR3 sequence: CASSLRRSSTDTQYF. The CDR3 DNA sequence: TGTGCCAGCAGCCTTAGGCGATCTAGCACAGATACGCAGTATTTT.

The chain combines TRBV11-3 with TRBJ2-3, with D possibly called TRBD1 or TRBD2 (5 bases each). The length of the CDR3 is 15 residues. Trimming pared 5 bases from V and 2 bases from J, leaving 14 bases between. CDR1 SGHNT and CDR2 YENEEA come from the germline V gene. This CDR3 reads CASSPTGTSTDTQYF. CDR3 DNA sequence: TGTGCCAGCAGCCCGACGGGGACCTCCACAGATACGCAGTATTTT.